This T cell receptor beta chain was recovered during a study of blood T cells in healthy people across ages. To note about this clonotype: The antigen remains undetermined.

Then a second PCR, running roughly 6 to 12 cycles, was carried out with a sample-barcoded 5' primer and a J-beta primer mix. One entry per CDR3 protein, called by TCRdb with MiXCR from the 5' RACE reads. The sample has 850,000 to 1,000,000 distinct CDR3 sequences; approximately 50% are singletons. Germline loops: CDR1 DFQATT, CDR2 SNEGSKA (reference sequence). This CDR3 is 13 amino acids long. The V end lost 6 bases, the J end lost 1 base, and 13 bases lay between the germline ends. Study results and caveats: Expanded clonotype changes were possibly confounded by unknown donor CMV status.

Sequenced sample: blood. The TCR sequence derives from a woman aged 55-70 years in good health. The chain couples TRBV20-1 to TRBJ2-7; D might be TRBD1 (5 bases). This CDR3 reads CSAPETASYEQYF. The CDR3 coding sequence is TGCAGTGCCCCTGAGACAGCGTCCTACGAGCAGTACTTC.